This TCR beta chain was identified in a study of technical replicates of blood from a few donors. Looked up from germline, CDR1 is WNHNN and CDR2 is SYGVQD (reference sequence). V lost 3 bases, J lost 0 bases, and 8 bases stayed unmatched. The CDR3 has 19 amino acids. The method was immunoSEQ multiplex PCR; TCRdb's version includes in-frame clones alone and lacks a portion of them. The sample lists some 89,000 clones, 85% to 95% occurring once. This receptor was taken from a human donor in good health. The chain combines TRBV10-1 with TRBJ2-1, with TRBD2 matching over 13 bases. The sequenced material came from T cells isolated from PBMCs. CDR3 protein: CASSELGTSGASSYNEQFF. CDR3 DNA: TGCGCCAGCAGTGAACTCGGGACTAGCGGGGCTAGCTCCTACAATGAGCAGTTCTTC.